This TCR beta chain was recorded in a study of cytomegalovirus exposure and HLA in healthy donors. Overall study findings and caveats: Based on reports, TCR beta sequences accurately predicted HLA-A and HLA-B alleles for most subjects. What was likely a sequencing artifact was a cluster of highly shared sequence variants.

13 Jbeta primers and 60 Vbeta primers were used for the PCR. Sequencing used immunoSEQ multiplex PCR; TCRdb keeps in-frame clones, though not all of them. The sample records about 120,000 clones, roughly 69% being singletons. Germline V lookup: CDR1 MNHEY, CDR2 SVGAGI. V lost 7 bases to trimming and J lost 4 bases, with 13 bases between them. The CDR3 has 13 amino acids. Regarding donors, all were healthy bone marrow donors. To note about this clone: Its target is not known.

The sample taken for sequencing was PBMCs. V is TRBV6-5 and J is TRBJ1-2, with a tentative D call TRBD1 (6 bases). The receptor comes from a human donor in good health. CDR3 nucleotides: TGTGCCAGCACCCCCGGGGACACCTATGGCTACACCTTC. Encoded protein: CASTPGDTYGYTF.